These T cell receptor beta chains were read from a single sample in a study of HIV-infected children after antiretroviral therapy interruption. TCRdb re-called the 3' RACE reads with MiXCR, one entry per CDR3 protein. Among 70,000 to 90,000 distinct CDR3 sequences listed, around 6.9% were seen once. The sequencing used CD45RA+ CD4+ T cells from PBMCs, pooled from several time points, collected from a donor given antiretroviral therapy, either interrupted or continuous. Receptors originate from a pool of human donors with HIV. Each CDR3 is given with its conserved first and last residue. A D gene is named only where the DNA matches it firmly. Size is stated for part of the rows, as once, few or many counts, or as a class when the clone is expanded.

D,V,J,size,DNA,CDR3
.,TRBV19,TRBJ1-2,many,TGTGCCAGTAGTGCCAGGGAAGTCAAACCCTATGGCTACACCTTC,CASSAREVKPYGYTF
TRBD1,TRBV12-3/TRBV12-4,TRBJ2-7,few,TGTGCCAGCGCACAAACCGGGACAGCGTCCTACGAGCAGTACTTC,CASAQTGTASYEQYF
TRBD1,TRBV6-5,TRBJ1-1,many,TGTGCCAGCAGACTCGACAGGGGGAGGGACACTGAAGCTTTCTTT,CASRLDRGRDTEAFF
TRBD2,TRBV6-6,TRBJ2-3,.,TGTGCCAGCAGTTTGGGACTAGCGGGAGGATCAGATACGCAGTATTTT,CASSLGLAGGSDTQYF
.,TRBV14,TRBJ1-2,.,TGTGCCAGCAGCCAAGCCGGGGGACCTGGCTACACCTTC,CASSQAGGPGYTF
.,TRBV28,TRBJ1-5,few,TGTGCCAGCAGTACAGGTATCAATCAGCCCCAGCATTTT,CASSTGINQPQHF
.,TRBV12-3/TRBV12-4,TRBJ2-5,many,TGTGCCAGCCGGAGTCAGGGATTCCAAGAGACCCAGTACTTC,CASRSQGFQETQYF
TRBD1,TRBV5-4,TRBJ2-3,.,TGTGCCAGCAGCATGGACAGGGGAGGAGATACGCAGTATTTT,CASSMDRGGDTQYF
.,TRBV12-5,TRBJ1-4,many,TGTGCTAGTGGTTTATACGGAGAAAAACTGTTTTTT,CASGLYGEKLFF
.,TRBV5-1,TRBJ1-1,many,TGCGCCAGCAGCGGGACACAGAACACTGAAGCTTTCTTT,CASSGTQNTEAFF
TRBD2,TRBV28,TRBJ2-7,many,TGTGCCATCCGGCGGGGGGCACCCCTCGATTACGAGCAGTACTTC,CAIRRGAPLDYEQYF
.,TRBV4-1,TRBJ1-2,.,TGCGCCAGCAGCCAACCCCCACGCGGGGGTCATGGCTACACCTTC,CASSQPPRGGHGYTF
.,TRBV20-1,TRBJ2-1,many,TGCAGTGCTACCCGACCTGAACCGGGTGAGCAGTTCTTC,CSATRPEPGEQFF
TRBD2,TRBV7-8,TRBJ2-1,many,TGTGCCAGCAGCGTTTTTAGCGGGGGCCCTTACAATGAGCAGTTCTTC,CASSVFSGGPYNEQFF
.,TRBV7-2,TRBJ2-3,.,TGTGCCAGCAGCTTAACAGGGCTCCAATCCGATACGCAGTATTTT,CASSLTGLQSDTQYF
.,TRBV10-1,TRBJ2-6,many,TGCGCCAGCAGTGGTGGCAGCTCTGGGGCCAACGTCCTGACTTTC,CASSGGSSGANVLTF
.,TRBV12-3/TRBV12-4,TRBJ2-1,many,TGTGCCAGCAGTGTAAAGGGGGGGTACAATGAGCAGTTCTTC,CASSVKGGYNEQFF
TRBD2,TRBV10-1,TRBJ2-1,few,TGCGCCAGCAGTGAAGGCGGGGGGGCCGCGGGGCAGTTCTTC,CASSEGGGAAGQFF
TRBD2,TRBV6-1,TRBJ2-1,many,TGTGCCGGGGGGACTAGCGGTACCTCCTACAATGAGCAGTTCTTC,CAGGTSGTSYNEQFF
.,TRBV7-8,TRBJ1-5,many,TGTGCCAGCAGCTTAGTCAATCAGCCCCAGCATTTT,CASSLVNQPQHF
TRBD1,TRBV2,TRBJ1-5,.,TGTGCCAGCAGGGCCGACAGGGGGAATCAGCCCCAGCATTTT,CASRADRGNQPQHF
.,TRBV24-1,TRBJ2-2,many,TGTGCCACCAGTGATCCAGGGGTTGACACCGGGGAGCTGTTTTTT,CATSDPGVDTGELFF
.,TRBV12-3/TRBV12-4,TRBJ1-1,.,TGTGCCAGCAGTCAGGGGTTTTCGGCTGAAGCTTTCTTT,CASSQGFSAEAFF
.,TRBV7-9,TRBJ2-1,many,TGTGCCAGCAGCTTAAGGGAACTCAGCAATGAGCAGTTCTTC,CASSLRELSNEQFF
.,TRBV7-2,TRBJ1-2,many,TGTGCCAGCAGCTTAGGGGGAAACTATGGCTACACCTTC,CASSLGGNYGYTF
.,TRBV11-2,TRBJ2-2,.,TGTGCCAGCAGCCCAGGGTTTAGGTACACCGGGGAGCTGTTTTTT,CASSPGFRYTGELFF
TRBD2,TRBV6-1,TRBJ2-7,many,TGTGCCAGCAGTATAAGTGTAGCGGGAGTGGGCCGATACGAGCAGTACTTC,CASSISVAGVGRYEQYF
.,TRBV3-1,TRBJ1-1,many,TGTGCCAGCAGCCAAGATGTAGGTCCCGGGTCCACTGAAGCTTTCTTT,CASSQDVGPGSTEAFF
.,TRBV30,TRBJ1-1,few,TGTGCCTGGAGTGTTGGGATTGAAGCTTTCTTT,CAWSVGIEAFF
.,TRBV3-1,TRBJ1-2,.,TGTGCCAGCAGCCAAGATTGGCAGGGGTCCTACACCTTC,CASSQDWQGSYTF
.,TRBV11-1,TRBJ1-1,.,TGTGCCAGCAGCGCACAGGCCTTGCCTCTTAGTGAAGCTTTCTTT,CASSAQALPLSEAFF
.,TRBV6-1,TRBJ1-1,many,TGTGCCAGCAAGGAGGCGTATAACACTGAAGCTTTCTTT,CASKEAYNTEAFF
TRBD1,TRBV9,TRBJ1-1,.,TGTGCCAGCAGCGTCACCTCCGGACAGGGGAACACTGAAGCTTTCTTT,CASSVTSGQGNTEAFF
.,TRBV7-9,TRBJ1-4,many,TGTGCCAGCAGCTCATTGGGCCGATTCGAAAAACTGTTTTTT,CASSSLGRFEKLFF
.,TRBV14,TRBJ2-1,many,TGTGCCAGCAGCTTTCGGAAACTGGAGAGATCCTACAATGAGCAGTTCTTC,CASSFRKLERSYNEQFF
TRBD2,TRBV20-1,TRBJ2-3,many,TGCAGTGCCCTATCCCTAGCGGGAGCTAAAGATACGCAGTATTTT,CSALSLAGAKDTQYF
TRBD2,TRBV29-1,TRBJ2-3,many,TGCAGCGTTGCAGCGGGGGTTGATACGCAGTATTTT,CSVAAGVDTQYF
.,TRBV10-3,TRBJ1-2,many,TGTGCCATCAGTGGGGGCGCGGTCGGTGGCTACACCTTC,CAISGGAVGGYTF
TRBD1,TRBV12-3/TRBV12-4,TRBJ2-7,.,TGTGCCAGCAGCCTGGGACAGGGGAGGGACGAGCAGTACTTC,CASSLGQGRDEQYF
.,TRBV12-3/TRBV12-4,TRBJ1-2,many,TGTGCCAGCAGATCAGGGTTCCCGGGAGTCGGCCCATTC,CASRSGFPGVGPF
.,TRBV7-9,TRBJ2-5,many,TGTGCCAGCAACAAGGGGGGAGGACAGAAACCTTCGGGGGAGACCCAGTACTTC,CASNKGGGQKPSGETQYF
.,TRBV4-3,TRBJ2-1,few,TGCGCCAGCAGCCCCCGGGGACCTAGGGCTAGCGTCAAGGCGAATGAGCAGTTCTTC,CASSPRGPRASVKANEQFF
TRBD2,TRBV15,TRBJ2-7,many,TGTGCCACCAGCAGAGACCGGGTGACTAGCGGCTACGAGCAGTACTTC,CATSRDRVTSGYEQYF
.,TRBV12-3/TRBV12-4,TRBJ2-1,many,TGTGCCAGCAGTCCTCGACCCCCGGACCCTTCCGGGGAAGGGGGATGGATCGGGCAGTTCTTC,CASSPRPPDPSGEGGWIGQFF
.,TRBV19,TRBJ1-5,many,TGTGCCAGTAGCACAGGGCATCAGCCCCAGCATTTT,CASSTGHQPQHF
.,TRBV7-6,TRBJ1-5,.,TGTGCCAGCAGTCGTACGGCCTCAATTAGCAATCAGCCCCAGCATTTT,CASSRTASISNQPQHF
TRBD2,TRBV29-1,TRBJ2-1,many,TGCAGCTTTTCACGACTAGCGGGTGAGCAGTTCTTC,CSFSRLAGEQFF
TRBD1,TRBV20-1,TRBJ2-5,.,TGCAGTGCTAGAGCCGGGACAGATAAAGAGACCCAGTACTTC,CSARAGTDKETQYF
.,TRBV6-1,TRBJ2-7,many,TGTGCCAGCAGTGATTTTGGTCCCCGCACCCCACCCTACGAGCAGTACTTC,CASSDFGPRTPPYEQYF
.,TRBV7-2,TRBJ2-3,many,TGTGCCAGCAGTGACGGGGCGAGCACAGATACGCAGTATTTT,CASSDGASTDTQYF